The T cell receptor (beta chain) under discussion was sequenced for a study of blood T cell repertoires in COVID-19. In the study overall: The United States, Italy and Spain supplied acute and convalescent COVID-19 samples. Sources were T cells, B-cell-depleted T cells, or PBMCs; the material itself was cDNA or gDNA.

Original data processing: Scientists estimated how many nucleated cells there were by amplifying reference gene primers. Method: immunoSEQ multiplex PCR; TCRdb's copy keeps in-frame clones and lacks some. Clone size and the V and J calls come from that table; the DNA yielded D and trimming. This table has a few hundred thousand clones, 85% to 90% appearing once. The sequenced sample consisted of peripheral blood. The source of this sequence is a woman between 65 and 79 years old with active or convalescent COVID-19.

The CDR3 protein is CASSGQGQSEQFF. The CDR3, as DNA: TGCGCCAGCTCGGGACAGGGGCAGAGTGAGCAGTTCTTC. The chain carries TRBV10-1 and TRBJ2-1; 10 nucleotides line up with TRBD1. This CDR3 is built from 13 residues. After removal of 8 bases from V and 9 bases from J, the junction contained 7 bases not matched to a gene. In germline, CDR1 is WNHNN, CDR2 SYGVQD (reference sequence).